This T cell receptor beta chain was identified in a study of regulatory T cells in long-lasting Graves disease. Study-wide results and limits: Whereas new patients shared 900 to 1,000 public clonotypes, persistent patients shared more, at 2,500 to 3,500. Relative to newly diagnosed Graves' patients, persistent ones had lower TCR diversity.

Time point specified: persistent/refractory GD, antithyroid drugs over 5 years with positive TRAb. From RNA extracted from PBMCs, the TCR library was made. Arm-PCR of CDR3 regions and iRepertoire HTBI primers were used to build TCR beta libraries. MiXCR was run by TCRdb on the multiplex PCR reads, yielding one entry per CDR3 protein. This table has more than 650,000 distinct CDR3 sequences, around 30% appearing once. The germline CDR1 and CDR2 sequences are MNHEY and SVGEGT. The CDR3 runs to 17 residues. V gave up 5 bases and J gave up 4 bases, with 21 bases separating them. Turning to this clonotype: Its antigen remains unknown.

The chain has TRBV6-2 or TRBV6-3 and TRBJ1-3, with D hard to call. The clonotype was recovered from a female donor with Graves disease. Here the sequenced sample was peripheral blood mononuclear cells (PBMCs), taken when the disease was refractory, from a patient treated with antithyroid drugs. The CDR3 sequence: CASSAKVVGRSGNTIYF. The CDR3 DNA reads TGTGCCAGCAGTGCCAAGGTCGTCGGCAGATCGGGAAACACCATATATTTT.